This TCR delta chain was sequenced during a study of gamma-delta chains in newborns, infants, children. Looking at the study overall: Polyclonal expansion of innate γδ T cells after birth follows microbial exposure.

The CDR3 length is 16 residues. Germline CDR1 GEAIGNYY, CDR2 EKD. TCRdb reprocessed the reads through CATT. This table holds 9,500 to 13,000 delta-chain clones, about 8.8% found once. About this clone: The junction shows a germline mismatch at one end, possibly a read error.

The sample comprised blood. The TCR was taken from a child who was a newborn, infant or young child, either healthy, febrile or measles-vaccinated (not recorded which). The rearrangement links TRDV2 to TRDJ1; D may be TRDD3 (6 bases). The CDR3 bases are TGTGCCTGTGGCACCGTTTCTGGGGCGTTCACCGATAAACTCATCTTT. Encoded protein: CACGTVSGAFTDKLIF.